This TCR beta chain originates from a study of CD8+ T cells in alopecia areata. The overall study: Treatment with tofacitinib (6 to 18 months) was followed by 6 months off drug.

As the sequencing template, cDNA was produced by extracting RNA and reverse transcribing it. Produced via immunoSEQ multiplex PCR; TCRdb's table is partial and in-frame only. The sample contains hundreds of thousands of clones, roughly 60% of which appear only once. Specified treatment: oral pan-JAK inhibitor, 5-10 mg twice daily. Note on this clone: One end of the junction is discordant with germline, which a read error may explain.

The CDR3 totals 13 residues. Per germline, CDR1 MDHEN and CDR2 SYDVKM. The chain links TRBV28 to TRBJ2-7; 7 nucleotides align to TRBD1. This TCR was sampled from a human donor with alopecia areata. This specimen was CD4+ T cells sorted from blood, taken at week 24, from a patient treated with tofacitinib. The CDR3 loop is CASSPTSQGIGNF. The CDR3 region has the DNA TGTGCCAGCAGTCCCACATCACAGGGGATTGGGAACTTC.